This paragraph covers one T cell receptor (beta chain) sequence. Clones were sequenced by immunoSEQ multiplex PCR, and TCRdb holds only the in-frame ones, with some missing. This repertoire shows some 120,000 clones, roughly nine tenths found once; its top ten account for approximately 7.6%. This sample was taken from a study of T cell responses to AZD1222 COVID-19 vaccine. Germline-derived CDR1 and CDR2 are SGHTA and FQGNSA. V dropped 5 bases and J dropped 4 bases, with 9 bases sitting between them. This CDR3 contains 13 residues. This clonotype originated in an adult in good health. The chain links TRBV7-2 to TRBJ1-5; D call uncertain. Sequencing was performed on peripheral blood, taken on day 0 of AZD1222 vaccination. The CDR3 nucleotides are TGTGCCAGCAGCACTCAAGGAAATCAGCCCCAGCATTTT. Translated, it gives CASSTQGNQPQHF.